This passage covers 30 T cell receptor beta chains from one sample sequenced in a study of cytotoxic CD8 clonotypes in ibrutinib-treated CLL. Profiled with immunoSEQ multiplex PCR; TCRdb holds only in-frame clones, not every one. This sample carries some 58,000 clones, roughly 70% of them seen once, and the ten largest clones take around 42%. Source: PBMCs, taken after 12 months of ibrutinib treatment. These receptors all stem from a human donor with chronic lymphocytic leukemia.

The chain employs TRBV13 and TRBJ2-1; D is possibly TRBD2 (5 bases). Germline CDR1 and CDR2: PRHDT and FYEKMQ (reference sequence). V lost 6 bases and J 4 bases, leaving 10 bases between the germline ends. CDR3 length equals 13 residues. The CDR3 nucleotides read TGTGCCAGCAGGGTGGGAGCTTACAATGAGCAGTTCTTC. This translates into CASRVGAYNEQFF.

Only one count was recorded for this clone. This rearrangement joins TRBV5-4 to TRBJ2-5, with D unresolved. The V gene's germline CDR1 is SGHNT and CDR2 YYREEE (reference sequence). This CDR3 contains 12 residues. V lost 6 bases and J 4 bases, leaving 10 bases between the germline ends. CDR3 in DNA: TGTGCCAGCACCCTCCCTGGAGAGACCCAGTACTTC. It codes for CASTLPGETQYF.

The rearrangement uses TRBV7-2 and TRBJ2-3, with 8 positions matching TRBD2. CDR3 length: 13 residues. Per the germline V gene, CDR1 is SGHTA and CDR2 is FQGNSA. V was clipped by 3 bases and J by 6 bases; unmatched bases: 2. The CDR3 DNA reads as TGTGCCAGCAGCTTTAGCGGGAAGGATACGCAGTATTTT. This encodes CASSFSGKDTQYF.

The chain links TRBV6-4 to TRBJ1-5, with TRBD1 matching 8 bases. V was clipped by 5 bases and J by 1 base; unmatched bases: 7. The CDR3 is 16 amino acids. CDR1 is MRHNA, CDR2 SNTAGT, per germline. CDR3 amino acids: CASSSGGAPSNQPQHF. The DNA of the CDR3 is TGTGCCAGCAGTTCAGGGGGCGCGCCGAGCAATCAGCCCCAGCATTTT.

This rearrangement joins TRBV11-2 to TRBJ1-2; D unclear. Looked up from germline, CDR1 is SGHAT and CDR2 is FQNNGV. The CDR3 covers 12 residues. Trimming shortened V by 5 bases and J by 3 bases, and 7 bases separated the two germline ends. The CDR3 loop is CASSHGDYGYTF. The CDR3 DNA is TGTGCCAGCAGCCATGGGGACTATGGCTACACCTTC.

This sequence joins TRBV10-3 and TRBJ1-1; D may be TRBD1 (5 bases). CDR1 and CDR2 (germline): ENHRY, SYGVKD. This CDR3 spans 15 amino acids. The ends were cut back, 7 bases at V and 3 bases at J, with 18 bases in the middle. The chain's CDR3 is CAITNSGTPDTEAFF. The CDR3, as DNA: TGTGCCATCACAAACTCCGGGACCCCCGACACTGAAGCTTTCTTT.

This clone was observed a handful of times. The V gene is TRBV6-1, the J gene TRBJ2-3; D is undetermined. The CDR3 contains 15 residues. Germline CDR1 reads MNHNS; CDR2 reads SASEGT. V lost 2 bases and J 3 bases, leaving 12 bases between the germline ends. The CDR3 sequence: CASSETASRTDTQYF. In nucleotides, the CDR3 is TGTGCCAGCAGTGAAACAGCGTCGAGAACAGATACGCAGTATTTT.

The J gene is TRBJ1-4, the V gene TRBV18; D gene ambiguous. The CDR3 consists of 16 residues. Germline V gives CDR1 KGHSH, CDR2 LQKENI. V was shortened by 0 bases and J by 7 bases, with 15 bases between the two germline ends. CDR3 nucleotide sequence: TGTGCCAGCTCACCACCTTCAGATCCGATAGGTGAAAAACTGTTTTTT. Protein product: CASSPPSDPIGEKLFF.

The chain uses TRBV7-2 and TRBJ1-4, with a weak D call TRBD1 (5 bases). In germline, CDR1 is SGHTA, CDR2 FQGNSA. Between the trimmed V and J ends, which lost 0 bases and 6 bases, there was a span of 14 bases. This CDR3 is 16 amino acids long. The CDR3 bases are TGTGCCAGCAGCTTAGCGGCAGGGCAAAGGGATGAAAAACTGTTTTTT. Its protein is CASSLAAGQRDEKLFF.

The chain joins TRBV11-2 to TRBJ2-1; possibly TRBD1 for D (6 bases). V was clipped by 1 base and J by 5 bases, with 15 bases between them. The CDR3 covers 16 residues. In germline, CDR1 is SGHAT, CDR2 FQNNGV. The CDR3 DNA reads as TGTGCCAGCAGCTTAGGCCTAAGAAACAGGGACAATGAGCAGTTCTTC. This encodes CASSLGLRNRDNEQFF.

The DNA of the CDR3 is TGTGCCAGCAGTCCTGGGACAGGGGTCTCCTACGAGCAGTACTTC. This translates into CASSPGTGVSYEQYF. This chain joins TRBV6-6 and TRBJ2-7; 10 nucleotides line up with TRBD1. The CDR3 runs to 15 residues. The germline V gene has CDR1 MNHNY and CDR2 SVGAGI (reference sequence). Germline trimming cut 5 bases from V and 0 bases from J; bases unmatched to any gene: 4.

This clone was seen more than once but under ten times. This rearrangement joins TRBV15 to TRBJ2-7; possible D gene TRBD1, 5 bases. Germline V gene lookup returns CDR1 LNHNV and CDR2 YYDKDF (reference sequence). V lost 0 bases and J 3 bases, leaving 9 bases between the germline ends. This CDR3 region has 14 residues. This CDR3 is CATSRDGQGYEQYF. For the CDR3, the DNA is TGTGCCACCAGCAGAGATGGTCAGGGCTACGAGCAGTACTTC.

The chain uses TRBV7-2 and TRBJ1-1, with 7 bases fitting TRBD1. With 5 bases clipped from V and 6 bases from J, the junction kept 3 bases outside the gene matches. Germline values: CDR1 SGHTA, CDR2 FQGNSA. This CDR3 comprises 12 residues. The CDR3 sequence: CASSLDRAEAFF. The CDR3 DNA is TGTGCCAGCAGCCTAGACAGGGCTGAAGCTTTCTTT.

This chain connects TRBV10-1 to TRBJ2-2; D is uncertain. The V gene lost 4 bases and the J gene lost 10 bases, with 7 bases spanning the gap. Germline V lookup: CDR1 WNHNN, CDR2 SYGVQD (reference sequence). The CDR3 extends over 11 amino acids. CDR3 loop: CASSGSSELFF. The CDR3 DNA is TGCGCCAGCAGTGGATCTTCGGAGCTGTTTTTT.

This sequence joins TRBV30 and TRBJ1-1, with D possibly TRBD1 on 5 matching bases. Trimming stripped 3 bases from V and 4 bases from J, with 18 bases between. In germline, CDR1 is GTSNPN, CDR2 SVGIG (reference sequence). CDR3 length: 15 amino acids. DNA for the CDR3: TGTGCCTGGAGGATGCAGGGTAGTCTGAGCACTGAAGCTTTCTTT. Its protein product is CAWRMQGSLSTEAFF.

This sequence joins TRBV27 and TRBJ2-3; 10 bases line up with TRBD2. Germline V gene data show CDR1 as MNHEY and CDR2 as SMNVEV (reference sequence). CDR3 length equals 15 residues. J was trimmed by 2 bases and V by 7 bases; bases with no gene match: 6. The CDR3 protein is CASTQGLAPTDTQYF. CDR3 in DNA: TGTGCCAGCACACAGGGACTAGCGCCCACAGATACGCAGTATTTT.

The V gene is TRBV29-1, the J gene TRBJ2-7; 8 bases are shared with TRBD1. With V trimmed by 4 bases and J by 3 bases, 5 bases remained unmatched. Germline-derived CDR1 and CDR2 are SQVTM and ANQGSEA. The CDR3 has 13 residues. The CDR3 region is CSVVGQAVYEQYF. The CDR3 DNA is TGCAGCGTTGTGGGACAGGCGGTCTACGAGCAGTACTTC.

This chain uses TRBV10-3 with TRBJ1-3; a weak D match, TRBD1 (6 bases). Trimming took 0 bases from V and 7 from J, leaving 16 bases between them. Germline loops: CDR1 ENHRY, CDR2 SYGVKD. The CDR3 contains 16 residues. The DNA for the CDR3 is TGTGCCATCAGTGAGTCGGGAACAGGGCAATCGAACACCATATATTTT. As protein: CAISESGTGQSNTIYF.

This rearrangement joins TRBV6-4 to TRBJ1-1, with 8 bases lining up with TRBD1. V shed 6 bases, J shed 1 base, and the junction held 1 base outside the gene matches. CDR3 size: 13 residues. CDR1 and CDR2 from the germline V gene are MRHNA and SNTAGT. CDR3 amino acids: CASRDRENTEAFF. DNA of the CDR3: TGTGCCAGCAGGGACAGGGAGAACACTGAAGCTTTCTTT.

V and J are TRBV2 and TRBJ2-2; 8 nucleotides match TRBD1. CDR1 SNHLY and CDR2 FYNNEI come from the germline V gene. CDR3 length: 15 residues. J lost 2 bases, V lost 3 bases, and 2 bases had no gene match. Here the CDR3 reads CASSDPGGNTGELFF. In nucleotides, the CDR3 is TGTGCCAGCAGTGATCCAGGGGGCAACACCGGGGAGCTGTTTTTT.

The chain has TRBV18 and TRBJ1-2; 8 nucleotides match TRBD1. J lost 8 bases, V lost 5 bases, and 13 bases had no gene match. The CDR3 has 15 amino acids. CDR1 and CDR2 from the germline V gene are KGHSH and LQKENI. CDR3 DNA: TGTGCCAGCTCAGAGTCCCGGGACAGGCCCCTAGGCTACACCTTC. Residues: CASSESRDRPLGYTF. Supplemented by reference TRBV18 and TRBJ1-2, the full variable domain reads NAGVMQNPRHLVRRRGQEARLRCSPMKGHSHVYWYRQLPEEGLKFMVYLQKENIIDESGMPKERFSAEFPKEGPSILRIQQVVRGDSAAYFCASSESRDRPLGYTFGSGTRLTVV.

The V call is TRBV4-2, the J call TRBJ2-3, with 7 nucleotides matching TRBD2. The CDR3 is made up of 17 amino acids. Germline V gene lookup returns CDR1 LGHNA and CDR2 YNFKEQ. J gave up 3 bases and V 2 bases, and 11 bases lay outside the gene matches. The CDR3 is CASSQSPASGQTDTQYF. DNA for the CDR3: TGTGCCAGCAGCCAAAGTCCGGCTAGCGGTCAAACAGATACGCAGTATTTT.

This clone showed up just once. The J gene is TRBJ2-5, the V gene TRBV19; no clear D gene. This CDR3 is built from 13 residues. Deletions cut 2 bases from V and 2 bases from J, with 6 bases between. Germline V CDR1 and CDR2: LNHDA, SQIVND (reference sequence). The CDR3, as DNA: TGTGCCAGTAGTATATTCAAGCAAGAGACCCAGTACTTC. It encodes CASSIFKQETQYF.

J is TRBJ1-2 and V is TRBV5-4; a weak D match, TRBD1 (5 bases). CDR3 length: 16 amino acids. Germline V gene data show CDR1 as SGHNT and CDR2 as YYREEE (reference sequence). Trimming left V 2 bases short and J 8 bases short, with 22 bases between. The DNA of the CDR3 is TGTGCCAGCAGCTTAGACTTGGGTCAGGGACTAGGGGGCTACACCTTC. This codes for CASSLDLGQGLGGYTF. The variable domain in full, completed from reference TRBV5-4 and TRBJ1-2, reads ETGVTQSPTHLIKTRGQQVTLRCSSQSGHNTVSWYQQALGQGPQFIFQYYREEENGRGNFPPRFSGLQFPNYSSELNVNALELDDSALYLCASSLDLGQGLGGYTFGSGTRLTVV.

CDR3 nucleotides: TGTGCCTGGAATCCGGACAGGGGAAACACCATATATTTT. This encodes CAWNPDRGNTIYF. The rearrangement joins TRBV30 to TRBJ1-3; 7 bases agree with TRBD1. The CDR3 has 13 residues. The V gene's germline CDR1 is GTSNPN and CDR2 SVGIG (reference sequence). Germline trimming cut 4 bases from V and 4 bases from J; bases unmatched to any gene: 4.

The chain combines TRBV19 with TRBJ2-7, with 13 positions matching TRBD2. V shed 7 bases, J shed 5 bases, and the junction held 5 bases outside the gene matches. Germline CDR1 and CDR2: LNHDA and SQIVND (reference sequence). This CDR3 is built from 14 residues. The CDR3 sequence: CASTRTSGSNEQYF. The CDR3 region has the DNA TGTGCCAGTACCCGGACTAGCGGGAGCAACGAGCAGTACTTC.

The V call is TRBV30, the J call TRBJ2-5; possible D gene TRBD2, 5 bases. Looked up from germline, CDR1 is GTSNPN and CDR2 is SVGIG (reference sequence). Trimming took off 4 bases at V and 1 base at J, with 13 bases between the two ends. The length of the CDR3 is 14 residues. CDR3 sequence: CAWNKLDFQETQYF. For the CDR3, the DNA is TGTGCCTGGAACAAACTAGACTTCCAAGAGACCCAGTACTTC.

This chain joins TRBV27 and TRBJ2-7, with 7 bases aligning to TRBD2. This CDR3 contains 15 residues. J was trimmed by 2 bases and V by 6 bases; bases with no gene match: 10. The germline CDR1 and CDR2 sequences are MNHEY and SMNVEV (reference sequence). CDR3 sequence reads: CASSLGGSGTYEQYF. DNA for the CDR3: TGTGCCAGCAGCTTAGGCGGGAGCGGGACCTACGAGCAGTACTTC.

V and J are TRBV5-6 and TRBJ1-3; weak D call: TRBD1 (5 bases). The germline gives CDR1 SGHDT, CDR2 YYEEEE. V gave up 0 bases and J gave up 1 base, with 5 bases separating them. CDR3 length equals 14 residues. CDR3 amino acids: CASSLGQSGNTIYF. CDR3 DNA sequence: TGTGCCAGCAGCTTGGGACAGTCTGGAAACACCATATATTTT.

The J gene is TRBJ2-1, the V gene TRBV9, with TRBD1 as a possible D gene (6 bases). In germline, CDR1 is SGDLS, CDR2 YYNGEE. This CDR3 has 15 residues. V lost 0 bases and J lost 8, with 15 bases in between. The CDR3 DNA follows: TGTGCCAGCAGCGTAGCCCCAGGGAGACAGGATGAGCAGTTCTTC. Protein: CASSVAPGRQDEQFF.